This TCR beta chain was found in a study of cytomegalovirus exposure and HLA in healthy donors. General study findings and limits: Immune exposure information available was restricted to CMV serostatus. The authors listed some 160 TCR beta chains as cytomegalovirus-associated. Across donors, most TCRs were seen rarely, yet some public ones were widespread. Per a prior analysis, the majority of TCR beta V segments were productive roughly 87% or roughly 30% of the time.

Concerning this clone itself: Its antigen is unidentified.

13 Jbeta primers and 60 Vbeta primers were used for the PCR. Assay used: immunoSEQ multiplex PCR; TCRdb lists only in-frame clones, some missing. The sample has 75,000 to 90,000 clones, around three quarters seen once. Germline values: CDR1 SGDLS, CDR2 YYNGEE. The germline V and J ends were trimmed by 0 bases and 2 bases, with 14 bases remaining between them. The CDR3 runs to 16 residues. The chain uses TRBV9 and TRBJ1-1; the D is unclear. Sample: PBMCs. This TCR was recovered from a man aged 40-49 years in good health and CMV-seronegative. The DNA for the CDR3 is TGTGCCAGCAGCGTAGATGGAAGCGGCAAAAACACTGAAGCTTTCTTT. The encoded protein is CASSVDGSGKNTEAFF.